Presented here are 28 T cell receptor beta chains from one specimen sequenced in a study of T cell responses to AZD1222 COVID-19 vaccine. TCRdb keeps only in-frame clones here, not all; method: immunoSEQ multiplex PCR. This table holds tens of thousands of clones, 89% found once. Specimen: peripheral blood, collected on day 0 of AZD1222 vaccination. All receptors derive from an adult in good health.

This clone turned up a few times. The V and J genes are TRBV6-5 and TRBJ1-1; D is ambiguous. This CDR3 is built from 16 residues. Looked up from germline, CDR1 is MNHEY and CDR2 is SVGAGI. Trimming pared 4 bases from V and 2 bases from J, leaving 17 bases between. In DNA, the CDR3 is TGTGCCAGCAGTTCCTATACTGGTAAGCGTAACACTGAAGCTTTCTTT. The encoded protein is CASSSYTGKRNTEAFF.

V gene TRBV5-1 combines with J gene TRBJ1-4; D call uncertain. V was clipped by 2 bases and J by 4 bases, with 9 bases between them. This CDR3 spans 14 amino acids. CDR1 is SGHRS, CDR2 YFSETQ, per germline. The CDR3 region is CASSLGTVNEKLFF. CDR3 bases: TGCGCCAGCAGCTTAGGCACGGTTAATGAAAAACTGTTTTTT.

The chain combines TRBV2 with TRBJ2-7; 7 bases match TRBD2. The germline V gene has CDR1 SNHLY and CDR2 FYNNEI. The CDR3 contains 12 residues. V trimming: 7 bases; J trimming: 1 base; junction bases outside the gene matches: 1. The CDR3 spells CASMGLSYEQYF. The CDR3 nucleotides read TGTGCCAGCATGGGACTATCCTACGAGCAGTACTTC.

This sequence joins TRBV30 and TRBJ2-7, with 8 bases that match TRBD1. With 0 bases clipped from V and 2 bases from J, the junction kept 6 bases outside the gene matches. CDR3 length equals 15 residues. Germline CDR1 is GTSNPN and CDR2 is SVGIG (reference sequence). CDR3 in DNA: TGTGCCTGGAGTGTACCGCAGGGGGCGGCCTACGAGCAGTACTTC. Its translation is CAWSVPQGAAYEQYF.

The rearrangement joins TRBV5-1 to TRBJ1-3; D unclear. CDR1 is SGHRS, CDR2 YFSETQ, per germline. The V gene lost 3 bases and the J gene lost 4 bases, with 17 bases spanning the gap. The CDR3 has 16 residues. CDR3 coding DNA: TGCGCCAGCAGCTATACGCCGGGAACGGGGGGAAACACCATATATTTT. Its protein product is CASSYTPGTGGNTIYF.

Remarks on this clone: Other DNA sequences in this sample translate to the same CDR3. The chain carries TRBV12-3 or TRBV12-4 and TRBJ2-7; D is unclear. V lost 5 bases and J lost 3, with 5 bases in between. The CDR3 sequence is 11 residues long. As DNA, the CDR3 is TGTGCCAGCAGTCTAAACTACGAGCAGTACTTC. This codes for CASSLNYEQYF.

This clone was found once. In DNA, the CDR3 is TGTGCCAGCAGTGAACCCCCAGATCTCTATGGCTACACCTTC. Residues: CASSEPPDLYGYTF. The chain employs TRBV2 and TRBJ1-2, with D unresolved. Germline CDR1 and CDR2: SNHLY and FYNNEI. Trimming shortened V by 2 bases and J by 4 bases, and 11 bases separated the two germline ends. The CDR3 runs 14 residues.

V usage is TRBV12-2 and J usage is TRBJ2-7; no DNA check was done on the table's D call, TRBD2. TRBV12-2 is a pseudogene segment. The CDR3 has 20 residues. CDR3 sequence reads: CASRLARTSGRAVGTYEQYF. CDR3 in DNA: TGTGCAAGTCGCTTAGCCCGAACTAGCGGGAGGGCCGTGGGCACCTACGAGCAGTACTTC.

V gene TRBV18 combines with J gene TRBJ1-1; 7 nucleotides match TRBD1. V was pared by 5 bases and J by 0 bases, with 6 bases of the junction left unmatched. Germline-derived CDR1 and CDR2 are KGHSH and LQKENI. This CDR3 contains 15 residues. CDR3 nucleotide sequence: TGTGCCAGCTCATTAGGACAGGTAATGAACACTGAAGCTTTCTTT. This sequence encodes CASSLGQVMNTEAFF.

The rearrangement uses TRBV7-2 and TRBJ2-3, with 9 bases identical to TRBD2. Germline assignment: CDR1 SGHTA and CDR2 FQGNSA. With 2 bases clipped from V and 11 bases from J, the junction kept 17 bases outside the gene matches. The CDR3 runs to 17 residues. Here the CDR3 DNA reads TGTGCCAGCAGCTTAAGGGGGGGGGCTAGCGGGAACCCTAGGCAGTATTTT. This codes for CASSLRGGASGNPRQYF. Full variable domain (missing parts from reference TRBV7-2 and TRBJ2-3): GAGVSQSPSNKVTEKGKDVELRCDPISGHTALYWYRQSLGQGLEFLIYFQGNSAPDKSGLPSDRFSAERTGGSVSTLTIQRTQQEDSAVYLCASSLRGGASGNPRQYFGPGTRLTVL.

V and J are TRBV25-1 and TRBJ1-2; the D gene is possibly TRBD1 (5 bases). This CDR3 has 13 amino acids. V lost 3 bases to trimming and J lost 4 bases, with 9 bases between them. CDR1 and CDR2 (germline): MGHDK, SYGVNS. The CDR3 nucleotides read TGTGCCAGCAGTGATCGGGGACTCTATGGCTACACCTTC. Residues: CASSDRGLYGYTF.

The chain combines TRBV6-1 with TRBJ2-2; 9 positions match TRBD1. Germline lookup yields CDR1 MNHNS and CDR2 SASEGT. CDR3 length: 16 residues. The ends lost 2 bases at V and 4 bases at J; junction bases unmatched: 5. Here the CDR3 DNA reads TGTGCCAGCAGTGAAATGGGACAGGGTATCACCGGGGAGCTGTTTTTT. Protein sequence: CASSEMGQGITGELFF.

The genes are TRBV7-9 and TRBJ2-7; no firm D call. V lost 1 base and J lost 3, with 10 bases in between. The CDR3 contains 14 residues. CDR1 and CDR2 (germline): SEHNR, FQNEAQ (reference sequence). DNA for the CDR3: TGTGCCAGCAGCTTAGATGTGTATAGCTACGAGCAGTACTTC. Translating gives CASSLDVYSYEQYF.

The CDR3 is CASSLTTGRNYGYTF. CDR3 DNA sequence: TGTGCCAGCAGCCTCACGACAGGGAGGAACTATGGCTACACCTTC. The chain combines TRBV7-9 with TRBJ1-2; 7 bases match TRBD1. J lost 2 bases, V lost 5 bases, and 8 bases had no gene match. Germline V gene data show CDR1 as SEHNR and CDR2 as FQNEAQ (reference sequence). CDR3 size: 15 residues. The full variable domain, rest sourced from reference TRBV7-9 and TRBJ1-2, is DTGVSQNPRHKITKRGQNVTFRCDPISEHNRLYWYRQTLGQGPEFLTYFQNEAQLEKSRLLSDRFSAERPKGSFSTLEIQRTEQGDSAMYLCASSLTTGRNYGYTFGSGTRLTVV.

V is TRBV5-1 and J is TRBJ2-7, with D perhaps matching TRBD2 (6 bases). The CDR3 contains 14 residues. With 3 bases removed from V and 3 bases from J, the gap between germline ends came to 13 bases. Germline V gene lookup returns CDR1 SGHRS and CDR2 YFSETQ. CDR3 sequence: CASSSGGTYYEQYF. CDR3 coding DNA: TGCGCCAGCAGCTCAGGAGGGACTTACTACGAGCAGTACTTC.

The rearrangement links TRBV7-9 to TRBJ2-1; 12 positions match TRBD1. CDR3 size: 15 residues. J lost 8 bases, V lost 5 bases, and 7 bases had no gene match. Germline loops: CDR1 SEHNR, CDR2 FQNEAQ (reference sequence). CDR3 sequence: CASSPGQGARDEQFF. The CDR3, as DNA: TGTGCCAGCAGCCCGGGACAGGGGGCGAGGGATGAGCAGTTCTTC.

The J gene is TRBJ2-1, the V gene TRBV19; the D call may be TRBD1 or TRBD2 (6 bases each). V was clipped by 3 bases and J by 10 bases, with 13 bases between them. Germline assignment: CDR1 LNHDA and CDR2 SQIVND (reference sequence). The CDR3 consists of 13 residues. The CDR3 DNA is TGTGCCAGTAGTATGATCGGGGGCATCGAGCAGTTCTTC. Its translation: CASSMIGGIEQFF.

The sample holds one count of this clone. The CDR3 loop is CASSLVQGGSGANVLTF. CDR3 nucleotide sequence: TGTGCCAGCAGCTTAGTGCAGGGTGGATCTGGGGCCAACGTCCTGACTTTC. The chain employs TRBV7-6 and TRBJ2-6; D perhaps matches TRBD1 (5 bases). V was pared by 1 base and J by 1 base, with 11 bases between. The CDR3 sequence is 17 residues long. CDR1 and CDR2 (germline): SGHVS, FNYEAQ.

This clone was detected once. This chain links TRBV7-9 with TRBJ2-1; 11 nucleotides agree with TRBD2. The V and J ends lost 5 bases and 5 bases, in that order; junction bases with no gene match: 14. Germline lookup yields CDR1 SEHNR and CDR2 FQNEAQ (reference sequence). There are 18 residues in the CDR3. The CDR3 sequence is CASSAFAVAGGYHNEQFF. In nucleotides, the CDR3 is TGTGCCAGCAGCGCGTTCGCCGTAGCGGGAGGGTACCACAATGAGCAGTTCTTC.

The genes are TRBV13 and TRBJ2-6; D remains ambiguous. The CDR3 covers 17 residues. CDR1 is PRHDT, CDR2 FYEKMQ, per germline (reference sequence). V was trimmed by 5 bases and J by 2 bases, leaving 16 bases between them. CDR3 in DNA: TGTGCCAGCAGCGTCTTTGTGGGTTTCGCTGGGGCCAACGTCCTGACTTTC. It codes for CASSVFVGFAGANVLTF.

V usage is TRBV21-1 and J usage is TRBJ2-7; the D call TRBD2 from the table was never checked on the DNA. TRBV21-1 is a pseudogene locus. This CDR3 is built from 17 residues. The CDR3 region is CASSSPGGDGEPYEQYF. DNA for the CDR3: TGTGCCAGCAGCTCCCCCGGCGGGGACGGGGAACCCTACGAGCAGTACTTC.

The chain couples TRBV30 to TRBJ2-5; D is perhaps TRBD1 (6 bases). The CDR3 is 13 amino acids. V gave up 0 bases and J gave up 4 bases, with 9 bases separating them. Germline lookup yields CDR1 GTSNPN and CDR2 SVGIG (reference sequence). DNA of the CDR3: TGTGCCTGGAGTGTACAGGGCGGAGAGACCCAGTACTTC. It codes for CAWSVQGGETQYF.

The chain combines TRBV2 with TRBJ1-1, with 9 bases fitting TRBD1. Germline V gene data show CDR1 as SNHLY and CDR2 as FYNNEI. The CDR3 covers 14 residues. J gave up 7 bases and V 8 bases, and 11 bases lay outside the gene matches. As DNA, the CDR3 is TGTGCCAGCTCCGGGACAGGGACCGAAGGTGAAGCTTTCTTT. Residues: CASSGTGTEGEAFF.

This chain connects TRBV3-1 (or the pseudogene TRBV3-2) to TRBJ2-7; TRBD1 aligns across 8 bases. This CDR3 region has 14 residues. After removal of 4 bases from V and 3 bases from J, the junction contained 5 bases not matched to a gene. Germline CDR1 reads LGHDT; CDR2 reads YNNKEL (reference sequence). The DNA for the CDR3 is TGTGCCAGCAGCCTGGGACAGGAGGTCTACGAGCAGTACTTC. Protein product: CASSLGQEVYEQYF.

The chain recombines TRBV19 with TRBJ2-3, with D hard to call. With 5 bases removed from V and 6 bases from J, the gap between germline ends came to 12 bases. The CDR3 extends over 13 amino acids. Germline values: CDR1 LNHDA, CDR2 SQIVND (reference sequence). CDR3 loop: CASSLNGVDTQYF. The CDR3 DNA reads TGTGCCAGTAGTTTAAATGGGGTGGATACGCAGTATTTT.

The rearrangement uses TRBV18 and TRBJ2-7; D not resolved. The CDR3 loop spans 12 amino acids. Trimming took off 1 base at V and 4 bases at J, with 5 bases between the two ends. Germline CDR1 and CDR2: KGHSH and LQKENI. In DNA, the CDR3 is TGTGCCAGCTCACCACGTGCTTACGAGCAGTACTTC. This codes for CASSPRAYEQYF. Combining the CDR3 with reference TRBV18 and TRBJ2-7 gives the whole variable domain NAGVMQNPRHLVRRRGQEARLRCSPMKGHSHVYWYRQLPEEGLKFMVYLQKENIIDESGMPKERFSAEFPKEGPSILRIQQVVRGDSAAYFCASSPRAYEQYFGPGTRLTVT.

V gene TRBV2 combines with J gene TRBJ1-5; unclear D gene. V was trimmed by 1 base and J by 6 bases, leaving 13 bases between them. The CDR3 consists of 15 residues. The germline V gene has CDR1 SNHLY and CDR2 FYNNEI. The CDR3 sequence: CASSEGTLGSQPQHF. The CDR3 DNA is TGTGCCAGCAGTGAAGGGACCCTGGGCAGTCAGCCCCAGCATTTT.

The rearrangement joins TRBV6-2 or TRBV6-3 to TRBJ2-5, with TRBD2 matching 15 bases. The CDR3 has 19 amino acids. V dropped 0 bases and J dropped 1; count of bases not matched to a gene: 6. Germline V gene data show CDR1 as MNHEY and CDR2 as SVGEGT. CDR3 sequence (DNA): TGTGCCAGCAGTTACTCACCGGGACTAGCGGGGGGAGCCCAAGAGACCCAGTACTTC. Its translation: CASSYSPGLAGGAQETQYF.